This T cell receptor (beta chain) is drawn from a study of T-cell memory formation after mild COVID-19. Notes on the study in general: Of the contracting clones, CD4+ ones lay mainly in CM and EM, and CD8+ ones in EMRA.

The CDR3 loop spans 19 amino acids. V shed 1 base and J 5 bases; nucleotides not matched to a gene: 16. Germline V gene data show CDR1 as SGHVS and CDR2 as FQNEAQ. A single record per CDR3 protein comes from TCRdb applying MiXCR to the 5' RACE reads. The sample holds fewer than 550,000 distinct CDR3 sequences; 15% to 25% are singletons and the top ten take around 8%. On this clonotype: As yet, its antigen is unknown.

The sample was PBMCs or a T cell subset sorted from them (not recorded which). The chain recombines TRBV7-8 with TRBJ1-2, with TRBD1 matching 10 bases. This receptor was identified in an adult woman who had mild COVID-19 (a few samples of this study predate the infection). Cell type and time point are not known. The CDR3 reads CASSLVPSPTGGMGYGYTF. In DNA, the CDR3 is TGTGCCAGCAGCTTAGTCCCGTCCCCGACAGGGGGCATGGGATATGGCTACACCTTC.